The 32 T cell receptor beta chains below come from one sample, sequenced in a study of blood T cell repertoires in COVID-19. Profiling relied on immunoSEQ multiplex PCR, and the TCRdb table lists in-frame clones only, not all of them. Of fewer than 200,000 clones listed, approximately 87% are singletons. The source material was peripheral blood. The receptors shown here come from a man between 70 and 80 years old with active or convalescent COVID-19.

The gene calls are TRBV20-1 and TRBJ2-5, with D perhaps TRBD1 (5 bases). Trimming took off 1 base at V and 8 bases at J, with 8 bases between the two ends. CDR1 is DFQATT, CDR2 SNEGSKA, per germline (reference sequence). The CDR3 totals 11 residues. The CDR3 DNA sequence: TGCAGTGCTAGAGTTAGGGGAACCCAGTACTTC. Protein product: CSARVRGTQYF.

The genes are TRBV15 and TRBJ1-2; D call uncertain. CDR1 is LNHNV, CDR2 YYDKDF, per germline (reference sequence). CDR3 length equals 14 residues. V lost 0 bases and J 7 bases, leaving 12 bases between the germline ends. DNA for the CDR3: TGTGCCACCAGCAGAGATAGATCAGGTGGTGGCTACACCTTC. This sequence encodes CATSRDRSGGGYTF.

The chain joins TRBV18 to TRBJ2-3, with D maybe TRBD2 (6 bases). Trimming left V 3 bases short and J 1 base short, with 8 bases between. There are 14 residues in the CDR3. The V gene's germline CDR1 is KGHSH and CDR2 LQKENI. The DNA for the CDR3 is TGTGCCAGCTCACCCTCGGGAGGCACAGATACGCAGTATTTT. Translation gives CASSPSGGTDTQYF.

This CDR3 is CASSPTGSYEQYF. CDR3 sequence (DNA): TGCGCCAGCAGCCCTACAGGGAGCTACGAGCAGTACTTC. The chain combines TRBV10-2 with TRBJ2-7; the D gene is possibly TRBD1 (6 bases). The germline CDR1 and CDR2 sequences are WSHSY and SAAADI. V was cut by 6 bases and J by 3 bases, with 12 bases left in between. The CDR3 length is 13 residues.

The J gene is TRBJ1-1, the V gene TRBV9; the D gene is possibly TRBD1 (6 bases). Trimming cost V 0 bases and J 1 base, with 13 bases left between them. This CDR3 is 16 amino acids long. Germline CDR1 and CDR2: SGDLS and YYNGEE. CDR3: CASSVVSRTANTEAFF. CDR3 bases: TGTGCCAGCAGCGTAGTGTCCAGGACAGCGAACACTGAAGCTTTCTTT. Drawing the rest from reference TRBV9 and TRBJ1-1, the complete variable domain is DSGVTQTPKHLITATGQRVTLRCSPRSGDLSVYWYQQSLDQGLQFLIQYYNGEERAKGNILERFSAQQFPDLHSELNLSSLELGDSALYFCASSVVSRTANTEAFFGQGTRLTVV.

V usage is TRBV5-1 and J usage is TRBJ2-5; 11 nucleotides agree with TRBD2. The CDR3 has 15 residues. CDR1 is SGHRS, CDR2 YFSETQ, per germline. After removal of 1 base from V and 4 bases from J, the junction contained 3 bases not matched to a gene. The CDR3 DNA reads TGCGCCAGCAGCTTGACTAGCGGGAGTTTAGAGACCCAGTACTTC. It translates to CASSLTSGSLETQYF.

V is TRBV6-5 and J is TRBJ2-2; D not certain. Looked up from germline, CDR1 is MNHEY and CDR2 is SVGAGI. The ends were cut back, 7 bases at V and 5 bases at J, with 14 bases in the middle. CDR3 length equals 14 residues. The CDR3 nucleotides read TGTGCCAGCACCAAGCTGGCAGGAACCGGGGAGCTGTTTTTT. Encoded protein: CASTKLAGTGELFF.

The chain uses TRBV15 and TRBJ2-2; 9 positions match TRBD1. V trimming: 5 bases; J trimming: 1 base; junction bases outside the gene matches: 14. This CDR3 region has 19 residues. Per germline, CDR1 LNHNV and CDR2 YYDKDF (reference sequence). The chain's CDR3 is CATSGGTGRGLVNTGELFF. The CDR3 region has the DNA TGTGCCACCAGCGGAGGGACAGGGAGAGGACTAGTGAACACCGGGGAGCTGTTTTTT.

The CDR3 nucleotides read TGTGCCAGCAGCCCAGGGACAGCTGGGGAGACCCAGTACTTC. Its protein product is CASSPGTAGETQYF. V usage is TRBV11-2 and J usage is TRBJ2-5; 7 bases are shared with TRBD1. After removal of 5 bases from V and 5 bases from J, the junction contained 8 bases not matched to a gene. CDR1 is SGHAT, CDR2 FQNNGV, per germline. The CDR3 covers 14 residues.

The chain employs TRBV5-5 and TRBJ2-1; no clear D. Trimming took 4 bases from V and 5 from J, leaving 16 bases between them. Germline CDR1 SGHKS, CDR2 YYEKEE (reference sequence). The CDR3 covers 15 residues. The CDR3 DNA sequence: TGTGCCAGCAGCCAACGAGCCGGCGGTGACAATGAGCAGTTCTTC. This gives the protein CASSQRAGGDNEQFF. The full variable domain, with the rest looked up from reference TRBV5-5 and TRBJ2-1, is DAGVTQSPTHLIKTRGQQVTLRCSPISGHKSVSWYQQVLGQGPQFIFQYYEKEERGRGNFPDRFSARQFPNYSSELNVNALLLGDSALYLCASSQRAGGDNEQFFGPGTRLTVL.

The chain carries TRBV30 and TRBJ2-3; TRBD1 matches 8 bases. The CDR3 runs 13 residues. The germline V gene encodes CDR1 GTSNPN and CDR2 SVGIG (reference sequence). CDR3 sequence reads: CAAQGAPTDTQYF. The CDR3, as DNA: TGTGCTGCCCAGGGGGCGCCGACAGATACGCAGTATTTT.

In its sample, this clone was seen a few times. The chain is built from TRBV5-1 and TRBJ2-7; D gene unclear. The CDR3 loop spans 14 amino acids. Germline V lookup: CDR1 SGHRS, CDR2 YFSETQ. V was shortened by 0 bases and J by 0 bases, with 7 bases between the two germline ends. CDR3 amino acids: CASSLDPGSYEQYF. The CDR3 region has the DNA TGCGCCAGCAGCTTGGATCCGGGCTCCTACGAGCAGTACTTC.

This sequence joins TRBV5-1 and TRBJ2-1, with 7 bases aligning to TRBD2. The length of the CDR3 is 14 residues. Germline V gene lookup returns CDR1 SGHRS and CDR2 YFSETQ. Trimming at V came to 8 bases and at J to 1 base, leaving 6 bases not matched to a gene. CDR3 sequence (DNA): TGCGCCAGTTCGAGCGGGACTTCCTACAATGAGCAGTTCTTC. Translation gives CASSSGTSYNEQFF.

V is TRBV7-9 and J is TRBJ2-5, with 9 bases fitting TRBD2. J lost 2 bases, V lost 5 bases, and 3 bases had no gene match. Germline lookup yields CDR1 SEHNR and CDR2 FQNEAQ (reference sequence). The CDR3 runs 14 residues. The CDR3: CASSLLAGQETQYF. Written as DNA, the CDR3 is TGTGCCAGCAGCCTGCTAGCGGGACAAGAGACCCAGTACTTC.

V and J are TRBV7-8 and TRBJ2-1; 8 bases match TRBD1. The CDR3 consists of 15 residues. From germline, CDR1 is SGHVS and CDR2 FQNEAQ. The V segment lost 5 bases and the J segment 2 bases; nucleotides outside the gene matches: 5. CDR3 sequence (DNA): TGTGCCAGCAGCCGCGGACAGGGACCCTACAATGAGCAGTTCTTC. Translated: CASSRGQGPYNEQFF.

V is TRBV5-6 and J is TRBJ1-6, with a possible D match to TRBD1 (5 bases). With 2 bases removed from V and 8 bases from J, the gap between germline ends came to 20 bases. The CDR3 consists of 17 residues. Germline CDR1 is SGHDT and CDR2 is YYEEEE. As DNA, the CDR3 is TGTGCCAGCAGCTTTTTAGGGTGGGACTCCTTAGATTCACCCCTCCACTTT. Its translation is CASSFLGWDSLDSPLHF. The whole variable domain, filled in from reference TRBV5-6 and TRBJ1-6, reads DAGVTQSPTHLIKTRGQQVTLRCSPKSGHDTVSWYQQALGQGPQFIFQYYEEEERQRGNFPDRFSGHQFPNYSSELNVNALLLGDSALYLCASSFLGWDSLDSPLHFGNGTRLTVT.

The CDR3 here is CASSLGGAGSQETQYF. CDR3 nucleotide sequence: TGTGCCAGCAGCCTCGGCGGGGCAGGGAGCCAAGAGACCCAGTACTTC. This chain links TRBV14 with TRBJ2-5; a possible D gene is TRBD2 (6 bases). Germline CDR1 reads SGHDN; CDR2 reads FVKESK. The CDR3 sequence is 16 residues long. Trimming stripped 4 bases from V and 1 base from J, with 16 bases between.

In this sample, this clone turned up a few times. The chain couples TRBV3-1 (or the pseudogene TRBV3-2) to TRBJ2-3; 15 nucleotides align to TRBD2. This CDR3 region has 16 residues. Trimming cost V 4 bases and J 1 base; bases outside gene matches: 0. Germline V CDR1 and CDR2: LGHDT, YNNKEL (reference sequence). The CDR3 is CASSRTSGGGTDTQYF. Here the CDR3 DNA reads TGTGCCAGCAGCCGGACTAGCGGGGGGGGCACAGATACGCAGTATTTT.

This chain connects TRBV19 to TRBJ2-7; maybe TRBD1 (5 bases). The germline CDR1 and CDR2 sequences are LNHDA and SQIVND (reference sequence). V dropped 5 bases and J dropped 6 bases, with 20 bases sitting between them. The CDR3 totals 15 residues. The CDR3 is CASSSARQGRAEQYF. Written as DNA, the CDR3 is TGTGCCAGTAGTTCCGCCCGGCAGGGTAGGGCCGAGCAGTACTTC.

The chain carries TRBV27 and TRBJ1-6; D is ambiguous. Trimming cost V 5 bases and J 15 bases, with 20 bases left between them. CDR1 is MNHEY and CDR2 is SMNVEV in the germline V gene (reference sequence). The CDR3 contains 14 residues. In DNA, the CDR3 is TGTGCCAGCAGTCCCCTTTGGCAGAAAGAAGACCTCCACTTT. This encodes CASSPLWQKEDLHF.

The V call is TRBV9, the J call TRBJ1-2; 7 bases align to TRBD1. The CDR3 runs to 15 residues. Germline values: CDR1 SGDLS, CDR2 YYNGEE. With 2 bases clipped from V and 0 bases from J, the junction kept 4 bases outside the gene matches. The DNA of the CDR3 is TGTGCCAGCAGCGTTGGGACAGATCCTAACTATGGCTACACCTTC. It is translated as CASSVGTDPNYGYTF.

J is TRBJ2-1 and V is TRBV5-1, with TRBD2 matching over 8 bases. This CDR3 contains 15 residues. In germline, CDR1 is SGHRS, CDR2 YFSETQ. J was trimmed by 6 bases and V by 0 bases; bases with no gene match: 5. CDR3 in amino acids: CASSLGLASTNEQFF. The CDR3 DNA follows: TGCGCCAGCAGCTTGGGACTAGCGAGTACCAATGAGCAGTTCTTC.

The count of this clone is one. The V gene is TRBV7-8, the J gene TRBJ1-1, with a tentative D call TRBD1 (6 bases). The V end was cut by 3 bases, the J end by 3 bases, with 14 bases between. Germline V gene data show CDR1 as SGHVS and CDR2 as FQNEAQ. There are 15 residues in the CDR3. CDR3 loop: CASSFLEGVDTEAFF. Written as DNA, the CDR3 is TGTGCCAGCAGCTTCCTAGAGGGGGTGGACACTGAAGCTTTCTTT.

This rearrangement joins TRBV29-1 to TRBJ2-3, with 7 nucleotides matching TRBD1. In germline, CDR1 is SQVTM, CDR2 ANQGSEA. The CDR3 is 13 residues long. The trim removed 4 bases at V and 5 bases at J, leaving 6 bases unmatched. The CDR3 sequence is CSVARQGIDTQYF. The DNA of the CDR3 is TGCAGCGTTGCCCGACAGGGTATAGATACGCAGTATTTT.

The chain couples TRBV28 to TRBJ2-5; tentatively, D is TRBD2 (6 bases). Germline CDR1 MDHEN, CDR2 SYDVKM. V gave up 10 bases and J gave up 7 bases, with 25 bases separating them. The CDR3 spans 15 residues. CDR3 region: CATSDVWEVLGTQYF. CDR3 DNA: TGTGCCACCTCGGACGTGTGGGAGGTTCTTGGGACCCAGTACTTC.

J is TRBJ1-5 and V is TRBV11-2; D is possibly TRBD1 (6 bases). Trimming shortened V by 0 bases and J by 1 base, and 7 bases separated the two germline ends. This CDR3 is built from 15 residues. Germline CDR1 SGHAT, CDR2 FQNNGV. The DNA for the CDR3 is TGTGCCAGCAGCTTAGAACAGGGAAGCAATCAGCCCCAGCATTTT. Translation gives CASSLEQGSNQPQHF.

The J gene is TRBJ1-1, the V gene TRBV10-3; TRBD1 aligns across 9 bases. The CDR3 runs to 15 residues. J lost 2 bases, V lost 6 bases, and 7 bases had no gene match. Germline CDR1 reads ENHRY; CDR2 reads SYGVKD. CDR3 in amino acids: CAIRDYRGPNTEAFF. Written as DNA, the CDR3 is TGTGCCATCAGAGACTACAGGGGGCCAAACACTGAAGCTTTCTTT.

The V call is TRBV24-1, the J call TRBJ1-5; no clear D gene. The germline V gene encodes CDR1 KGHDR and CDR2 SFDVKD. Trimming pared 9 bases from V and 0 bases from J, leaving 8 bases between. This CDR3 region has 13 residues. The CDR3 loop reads CATAGFSNQPQHF. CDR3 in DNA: TGTGCCACCGCAGGTTTTAGCAATCAGCCCCAGCATTTT.

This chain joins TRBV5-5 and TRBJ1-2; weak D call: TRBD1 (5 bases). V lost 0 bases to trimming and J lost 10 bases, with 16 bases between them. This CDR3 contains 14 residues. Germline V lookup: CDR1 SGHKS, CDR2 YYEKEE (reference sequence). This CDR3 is CASSLEGDLWFYTF. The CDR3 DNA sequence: TGTGCCAGCAGCTTGGAAGGGGATCTATGGTTCTACACCTTC.

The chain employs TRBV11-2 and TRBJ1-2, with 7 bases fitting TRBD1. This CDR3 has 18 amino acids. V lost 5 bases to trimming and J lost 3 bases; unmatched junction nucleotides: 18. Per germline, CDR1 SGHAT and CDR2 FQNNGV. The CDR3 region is CASSPRSKRQGLDYGYTF. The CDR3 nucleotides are TGTGCCAGCAGCCCCCGATCGAAACGACAGGGCTTAGACTATGGCTACACCTTC.

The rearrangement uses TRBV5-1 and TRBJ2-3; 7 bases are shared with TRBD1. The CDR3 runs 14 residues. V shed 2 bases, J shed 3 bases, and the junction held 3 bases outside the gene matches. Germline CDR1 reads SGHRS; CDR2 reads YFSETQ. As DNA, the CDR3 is TGCGCCAGCAGCTTAGGGACAGTAACAGATACGCAGTATTTT. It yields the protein CASSLGTVTDTQYF.

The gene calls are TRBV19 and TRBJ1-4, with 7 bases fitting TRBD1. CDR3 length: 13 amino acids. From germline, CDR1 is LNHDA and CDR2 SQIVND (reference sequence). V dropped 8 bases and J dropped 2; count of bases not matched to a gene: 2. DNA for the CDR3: TGTGCCAGTGCCAGGGGGACTAATGAAAAACTGTTTTTT. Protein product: CASARGTNEKLFF.